This TCR beta chain was recovered during a study of T cells after yellow fever vaccination. Findings and caveats of the study: The study noted that FACS-sorted repertoires could contain abundant clonotypes contaminating from the bulk population. Some clonotypes, a small share, were shared between CD4 and CD8 compartments. Post-booster repertoires contained most primary-vaccination clones again (roughly 95% CD4, about 88% CD8).

The count of this clonotype is one. Antigen unknown. Template switching by 5'RACE produced TCR cDNA, adding a universal primer site and UMIs. TCRdb passed the 5' RACE reads through MiXCR, listing each CDR3 protein once. The repertoire has some 400,000 distinct CDR3 sequences, roughly a sixth of them found once; the top ten carry roughly a sixth. V dropped 4 bases and J dropped 3 bases, with 19 bases sitting between them. The V gene's germline CDR1 is GTSNPN and CDR2 SVGIG (reference sequence). The CDR3 has 15 amino acids. This chain connects TRBV30 to TRBJ2-7, with a weak D call TRBD2 (7 bases). The clonotype originates from a man younger than 35 who received the YFV17D yellow fever vaccine. Specimen: PBMCs, collected before the yellow fever booster vaccination. CDR3 sequence: CAWIIGGGGLYEQYF. DNA for the CDR3: TGTGCCTGGATAATTGGGGGCGGGGGACTCTACGAGCAGTACTTC.